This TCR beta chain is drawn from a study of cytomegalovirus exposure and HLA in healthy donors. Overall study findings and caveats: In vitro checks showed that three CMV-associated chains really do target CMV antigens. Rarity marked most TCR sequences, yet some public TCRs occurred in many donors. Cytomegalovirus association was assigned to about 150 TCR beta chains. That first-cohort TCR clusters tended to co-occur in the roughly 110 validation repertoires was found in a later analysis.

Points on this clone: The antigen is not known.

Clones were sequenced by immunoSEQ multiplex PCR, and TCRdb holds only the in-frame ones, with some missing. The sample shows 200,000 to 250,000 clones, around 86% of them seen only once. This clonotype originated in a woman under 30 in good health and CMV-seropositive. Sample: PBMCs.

CDR3 DNA sequence: TGTGCCAGCAGCCAAAGCGACAGAAATGAGCAGTTCTTC. Translation: CASSQSDRNEQFF. This sequence joins TRBV28 and TRBJ2-1, with a possible D match to TRBD1 (5 bases). The germline V gene encodes CDR1 MDHEN and CDR2 SYDVKM. The CDR3 length is 13 residues. V lost 6 bases and J 7 bases, leaving 13 bases between the germline ends.